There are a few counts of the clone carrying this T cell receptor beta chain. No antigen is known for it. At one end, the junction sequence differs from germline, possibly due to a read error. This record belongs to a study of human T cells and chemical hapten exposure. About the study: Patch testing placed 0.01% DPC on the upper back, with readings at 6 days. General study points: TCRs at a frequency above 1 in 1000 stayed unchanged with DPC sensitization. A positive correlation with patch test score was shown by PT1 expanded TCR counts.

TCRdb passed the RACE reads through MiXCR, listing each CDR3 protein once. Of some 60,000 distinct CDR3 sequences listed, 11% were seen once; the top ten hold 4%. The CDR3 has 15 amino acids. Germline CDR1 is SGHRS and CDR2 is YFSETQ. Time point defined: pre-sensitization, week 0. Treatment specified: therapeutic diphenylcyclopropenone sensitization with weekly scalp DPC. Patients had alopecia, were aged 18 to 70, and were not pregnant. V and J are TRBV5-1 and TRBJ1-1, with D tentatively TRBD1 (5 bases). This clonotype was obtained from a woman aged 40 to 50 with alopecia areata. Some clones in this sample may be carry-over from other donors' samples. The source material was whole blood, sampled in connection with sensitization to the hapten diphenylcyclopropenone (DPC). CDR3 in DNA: TGCGCCAGCACCTTGGTCATCGGTGGGGGCACTGAAGCTTTCTTT. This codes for CASTLVIGGGTEAFF.